This T cell receptor beta chain was retrieved from a study of T cell responses to AZD1222 COVID-19 vaccine. Overall study context: Pooled in the analysis were second doses at about 4 or about 12 weeks. The study's findings and limits: Receipt of two AZD1222 doses was followed by a rise in Spike-specific TCR breadth and depth. Seropositive at baseline were only six AZD1222 recipients.

The CDR3 is made up of 12 amino acids. J was trimmed by 10 bases and V by 11 bases; bases with no gene match: 11. Germline-derived CDR1 and CDR2 are SNHLY and FYNNEI. Assay used: immunoSEQ multiplex PCR; TCRdb lists only in-frame clones, some missing. The sample shows some 140,000 clones, around 92% of them seen only once. Concerning this clone: What it binds is not known.

The sequencing used peripheral blood, collected on day 0 of AZD1222 vaccination. The J gene is TRBJ1-1, the V gene TRBV2; TRBD1 matches at 9 bases. This clonotype was sampled from an adult in good health. The CDR3 coding sequence is TGTGCCCTGATCCCATACAGGGGGCGAGCTTTCTTT. Translated: CALIPYRGRAFF.